The 5 T cell receptor beta chains listed next were all sequenced from one sample in a study of blood T cell repertoires in COVID-19. Profiled with immunoSEQ multiplex PCR; TCRdb holds only in-frame clones, not every one. The sample records some 64,000 clones, approximately 79% being singletons. The sample comprised peripheral blood. These receptor sequences come from a woman aged 55 to 70 with acute or convalescent COVID-19.

This chain links TRBV10-3 with TRBJ2-2; 7 positions match TRBD1. V gave up 4 bases and J gave up 1 base; unmatched junction bases: 0. Germline V gene data show CDR1 as ENHRY and CDR2 as SYGVKD. The CDR3 loop spans 14 amino acids. The CDR3 nucleotides are TGTGCCATCAGTGGGACAGGGAACACCGGGGAGCTGTTTTTT. This gives the protein CAISGTGNTGELFF.

CDR3 bases: TGTGCCAGCAGCGCCCTGACAGGGTTCACTGAAGCTTTCTTT. Amino acid sequence: CASSALTGFTEAFF. This chain uses TRBV11-2 with TRBJ1-1, with 7 bases lining up with TRBD1. Germline values: CDR1 SGHAT, CDR2 FQNNGV. This CDR3 region has 14 residues. With 5 bases clipped from V and 4 bases from J, the junction kept 7 bases outside the gene matches.

The J gene is TRBJ2-1, the V gene TRBV19; weak D call: TRBD2 (5 bases). This CDR3 spans 15 amino acids. V shed 1 base and J shed 3 bases, with 10 bases lying between them. Germline V gene lookup returns CDR1 LNHDA and CDR2 SQIVND (reference sequence). The CDR3 region is CASSIAPRGYNEQFF. Here the CDR3 DNA reads TGTGCCAGTAGTATAGCCCCACGGGGCTACAATGAGCAGTTCTTC.

V and J are TRBV9 and TRBJ1-2; 8 positions match TRBD1. The CDR3 is 13 residues long. CDR1 is SGDLS and CDR2 is YYNGEE in the germline V gene. The J segment lost 6 bases and the V segment lost 0 bases, leaving 1 base of the junction unmatched. The CDR3 nucleotides are TGTGCCAGCAGCGTAGGACAGGGGAATGGCTACACCTTC. Translating it yields CASSVGQGNGYTF.

This CDR3 is CAWSVPGGGELFF. CDR3 in DNA: TGTGCCTGGAGTGTACCCGGAGGCGGGGAGCTGTTTTTT. The chain joins TRBV30 to TRBJ2-2; weak D call: TRBD2 (5 bases). Trimming left V 0 bases short and J 7 bases short, with 9 bases between. Germline V gene data show CDR1 as GTSNPN and CDR2 as SVGIG (reference sequence). This CDR3 contains 13 residues.